These T cell receptor beta chains were read from a single sample in a study of post-analysis software for immune sequencing data. One entry per CDR3 protein, called by TCRdb with MiXCR from the PCR reads. The sample contains about 540,000 distinct CDR3 sequences, about a third of which appear only once. Input material: blood. Every receptor here comes from a girl aged 2 to 17 with multiple sclerosis. Both conserved end residues are trimmed from each CDR3. Fields, in order: D gene, J gene, V gene, CDR3 protein. The D gene is left open where the match is weak.

d_call: .; j_call: TRBJ2-5; v_call: TRBV29-1; cdr3_aa: SVLPRWGPGLETQY
d_call: .; j_call: TRBJ1-2; v_call: TRBV20-1; cdr3_aa: SASFPANYGYT
d_call: .; j_call: TRBJ2-5; v_call: TRBV5-1; cdr3_aa: ASSAGGTQY
d_call: .; j_call: TRBJ1-5; v_call: TRBV7-9; cdr3_aa: AGSQSRGLSNQPQH
d_call: .; j_call: TRBJ1-2; v_call: TRBV20-1; cdr3_aa: SARDSGGVGGARGYT
d_call: TRBD1; j_call: TRBJ2-5; v_call: TRBV5-1; cdr3_aa: ASSLVGQGGETQY
d_call: .; j_call: TRBJ2-5; v_call: TRBV20-1; cdr3_aa: SVPRWVGETQY
d_call: .; j_call: TRBJ2-1; v_call: TRBV12-3/TRBV12-4; cdr3_aa: ASSLGVFNEQF
d_call: .; j_call: TRBJ2-7; v_call: TRBV4-2; cdr3_aa: ASSLGGGQGTQY
d_call: .; j_call: TRBJ1-1; v_call: TRBV5-1; cdr3_aa: ASSRSGIPEAF
d_call: TRBD1; j_call: TRBJ2-7; v_call: TRBV10-3; cdr3_aa: AAARGQGAYEQY
d_call: .; j_call: TRBJ1-2; v_call: TRBV29-1; cdr3_aa: SVDPDRRPYGYT
d_call: TRBD1; j_call: TRBJ1-6; v_call: TRBV15; cdr3_aa: ATSSRTGSSYNSPLH
d_call: .; j_call: TRBJ2-2; v_call: TRBV12-3/TRBV12-4; cdr3_aa: ASSITGASAGELF
d_call: .; j_call: TRBJ2-3; v_call: TRBV5-1; cdr3_aa: ASSSGRRAFTDTQY
d_call: TRBD2; j_call: TRBJ2-3; v_call: TRBV10-3; cdr3_aa: AISPFYGGGGYTDTQY
d_call: .; j_call: TRBJ1-5; v_call: TRBV20-1; cdr3_aa: SAGTGYSNQPQH
d_call: TRBD1; j_call: TRBJ2-3; v_call: TRBV15; cdr3_aa: ATSRWDRGLTDTQY
d_call: TRBD2; j_call: TRBJ2-1; v_call: TRBV5-1; cdr3_aa: ASSSGLAGGRYNEQF
d_call: TRBD1; j_call: TRBJ1-5; v_call: TRBV5-1; cdr3_aa: ASSSGTGDSNQPQH
d_call: .; j_call: TRBJ2-5; v_call: TRBV12-3/TRBV12-4; cdr3_aa: ASSLESGGEETQY
d_call: .; j_call: TRBJ1-1; v_call: TRBV4-2; cdr3_aa: ASSQDPRSHYMEAF
d_call: .; j_call: TRBJ2-3; v_call: TRBV6-2/TRBV6-3; cdr3_aa: ASSIGLDTQY
d_call: .; j_call: TRBJ1-1; v_call: TRBV4-2; cdr3_aa: ASSREGRDTEAF
d_call: .; j_call: TRBJ1-2; v_call: TRBV29-1; cdr3_aa: SGWRDT
d_call: .; j_call: TRBJ2-1; v_call: TRBV13; cdr3_aa: ASSFSPGAGLNEQF
d_call: .; j_call: TRBJ2-1; v_call: TRBV7-9; cdr3_aa: ASSLGELPMVF
d_call: .; j_call: TRBJ2-7; v_call: TRBV24-1; cdr3_aa: TTSAGVSYEQY
d_call: TRBD1; j_call: TRBJ1-5; v_call: TRBV7-8; cdr3_aa: ASSLGQTGNLPQH
d_call: .; j_call: TRBJ2-5; v_call: TRBV29-1; cdr3_aa: SVTLASQETRY
d_call: TRBD1; j_call: TRBJ2-5; v_call: TRBV20-1; cdr3_aa: SARARGPETQY
d_call: .; j_call: TRBJ2-5; v_call: TRBV7-9; cdr3_aa: ASSLGRGWQETQY
d_call: .; j_call: TRBJ1-4; v_call: TRBV7-6; cdr3_aa: ASSLFQANEKLF
d_call: .; j_call: TRBJ2-7; v_call: TRBV7-8; cdr3_aa: ASSLGTTRSYEQY
d_call: .; j_call: TRBJ1-2; v_call: TRBV10-2; cdr3_aa: AGSSTSNYGYT
d_call: .; j_call: TRBJ2-3; v_call: TRBV12-3/TRBV12-4; cdr3_aa: ASGGPNTQY
d_call: TRBD1; j_call: TRBJ1-2; v_call: TRBV5-1; cdr3_aa: ASSQGQDVSYGYT
d_call: .; j_call: TRBJ1-5; v_call: TRBV7-2; cdr3_aa: ASSSQGSQPQH
d_call: TRBD1; j_call: TRBJ1-2; v_call: TRBV20-1; cdr3_aa: SARETLVLDRPNYGYT
d_call: .; j_call: TRBJ2-1; v_call: TRBV15; cdr3_aa: ATSRDLGGGGGEQF
d_call: TRBD2; j_call: TRBJ2-5; v_call: TRBV5-1; cdr3_aa: ASTLLAGGRETQY
d_call: .; j_call: TRBJ1-1; v_call: TRBV6-4; cdr3_aa: ASSDPEAF
d_call: .; j_call: TRBJ2-5; v_call: TRBV7-6; cdr3_aa: ASSLDMSGGGRAGETQY
d_call: .; j_call: TRBJ1-2; v_call: TRBV3-1; cdr3_aa: ASSLRGGTTGNYGYT
d_call: TRBD1; j_call: .; v_call: TRBV5-4; cdr3_aa: ASSYVGTGKETQY
d_call: .; j_call: TRBJ1-2; v_call: TRBV5-5; cdr3_aa: ASSLVSSLDPNYGYT
d_call: TRBD1; j_call: TRBJ1-5; v_call: TRBV7-9; cdr3_aa: ASSPGSTGGHGQPQH
d_call: .; j_call: TRBJ1-1; v_call: TRBV5-1; cdr3_aa: ASSLVVGPNTEAF
d_call: .; j_call: TRBJ2-5; v_call: TRBV12-3/TRBV12-4; cdr3_aa: ASRGGRVETQY
d_call: .; j_call: TRBJ2-3; v_call: TRBV20-1; cdr3_aa: SARRDITDTQY
d_call: .; j_call: TRBJ2-5; v_call: TRBV20-1; cdr3_aa: SAMGGETQY
d_call: .; j_call: TRBJ2-1; v_call: TRBV11-1; cdr3_aa: ASSYRPGETQF
d_call: TRBD2; j_call: TRBJ2-2; v_call: TRBV7-9; cdr3_aa: ASIKASGGTGELF
d_call: TRBD1; j_call: TRBJ1-2; v_call: TRBV12-3/TRBV12-4; cdr3_aa: ASSPDRGPAGGYT
d_call: .; j_call: TRBJ2-3; v_call: TRBV20-1; cdr3_aa: SARGDIAFSTDTQY
d_call: TRBD1; j_call: TRBJ2-3; v_call: TRBV6-5; cdr3_aa: ASSYAQGVDTQY
d_call: TRBD1; j_call: TRBJ2-7; v_call: TRBV4-1; cdr3_aa: ASSQLPGQEDEQY
d_call: TRBD2; j_call: TRBJ2-5; v_call: TRBV10-3; cdr3_aa: AISDSRTAGGEETQY
d_call: .; j_call: TRBJ2-6; v_call: TRBV5-1; cdr3_aa: ASSLFGANVLT
d_call: TRBD2; j_call: TRBJ2-7; v_call: TRBV6-5; cdr3_aa: ASSWTSGGRETQC